A single sample is the source of the 14 T cell receptor gamma chains below, sequenced in a study of gamma-delta chains in newborns, infants, children. TCRdb re-called clones from the reads via CATT. The data show more than 550 gamma-chain clones, approximately 48% seen once. The sequenced sample was blood. The receptors stem from a child who was a newborn, infant or young child, either healthy, febrile or measles-vaccinated (not recorded which).

Concerning this clone itself: A read error likely explains this, since a far larger clone differs by one base. Other DNA sequences in this specimen translate into the identical CDR3. The V call is TRGV9, the J call TRGJP. No J segment appears in TCRdb, so it was assigned here by matching the sequence to germline. Trimming took 0 bases from V and 8 from J; bases not matched to a gene: 1. CDR1 is GITISATS, CDR2 ISYDGTV, per germline (reference sequence). The CDR3 totals 15 residues. This CDR3 is CALWEVKLGKKIKVF. The DNA of the CDR3 is TGTGCCTTGTGGGAGGTGAAGTTGGGCAAAAAAATCAAGGTATTT.

In the case of this clone: Mismatch with germline at one junction end may stem from a read error. The rearrangement joins TRGV9 to TRGJP. The J gene is not listed in TCRdb, so it was assigned here from a DNA match to germline. Germline assignment: CDR1 GITISATS and CDR2 ISYDGTV (reference sequence). This CDR3 region has 15 residues. DNA of the CDR3: TGTGCCATGTGGGAGAAAGTGTTGGGCAAAAAAATCAAGGTATTT. Its protein is CAMWEKVLGKKIKVF.

By share, this clone counts as large (0.1 to 1%). The identical CDR3 is also encoded by other nucleotide sequences in the sample. This chain joins TRGV9 and TRGJP. The germline V gene has CDR1 GITISATS and CDR2 ISYDGTV (reference sequence). This CDR3 is built from 16 residues. The J segment lost 7 bases and the V segment lost 1 base, leaving 4 bases of the junction unmatched. The DNA of the CDR3 is TGTGCCTTGTGGGAGGTCTGGGAGTTGGGCAAAAAAATCAAGGTATTT. As protein: CALWEVWELGKKIKVF.

This clone rates as large. This chain joins TRGV8 and TRGJP1. With V trimmed by 2 bases and J by 3 bases, 0 bases remained unmatched. The CDR3 has 13 residues. The V gene's germline CDR1 is VENAVY and CDR2 YDSYNSRV. CDR3 loop: CATWDTTGWFKIF. The CDR3 coding sequence is TGTGCCACCTGGGATACCACTGGTTGGTTCAAGATATTT.

This clone rates as large. The sample carries other DNA sequences with the same CDR3. The chain couples TRGV9 to TRGJP. The germline V gene encodes CDR1 GITISATS and CDR2 ISYDGTV (reference sequence). V shed 0 bases and J 7 bases; nucleotides not matched to a gene: 3. CDR3 length: 16 amino acids. The CDR3: CALWEVKELGKKIKVF. CDR3 nucleotide sequence: TGTGCCTTGTGGGAGGTGAAGGAGTTGGGCAAAAAAATCAAGGTATTT.

As for this clone: Being one base from a much bigger clone, this may be a read error. The chain recombines TRGV9 with TRGJP. No J gene was available from TCRdb, and it was assigned here by a germline match of the DNA. The CDR3 consists of 17 residues. Germline CDR1 is GITISATS and CDR2 is ISYDGTV (reference sequence). CDR3 bases: TGTGCCTCGTGGGAGGTGGAACAAGAGTTGGGCAAAAAAATCAAGGTATTT. Translated: CASWEVEQELGKKIKVF.

By share, this clone counts as large. Other nucleotide sequences from this sample produce the same CDR3. The V gene is TRGV8, the J gene TRGJP1. The CDR3 spans 15 residues. Per the germline V gene, CDR1 is VENAVY and CDR2 is YDSYNSRV. With V trimmed by 3 bases and J by 1 base, 5 bases remained unmatched. CDR3 in DNA: TGTGCCACCTGGGATGTAGGTACCACTGGTTGGTTCAAGATATTT. This sequence encodes CATWDVGTTGWFKIF.

This clone was observed a few times. A read error is likely here: a far larger clone is one base away. This chain links TRGV9 with TRGJP. The CDR3 runs 14 residues. Germline CDR1 and CDR2: GITISATS and ISYDGTV (reference sequence). This CDR3 is CTLWQELGKKIKVF. The CDR3 nucleotides read TGTACCTTGTGGCAAGAGTTGGGCAAAAAAATCAAGGTATTT.

As for this clone: This may stem from a read error, because a much larger clone lies one nucleotide away. The rearrangement uses TRGV9 and TRGJP. The J gene is absent in TCRdb and was assigned here via DNA matching to germline. Germline V gene data show CDR1 as GITISATS and CDR2 as ISYDGTV (reference sequence). The CDR3 is made up of 17 amino acids. The DNA for the CDR3 is TGTGCCTTCTGGGAGGTGCAACAAGAGTTGGGCAAAAAAATCAAGGTATTT. Amino acids: CAFWEVQQELGKKIKVF.

This chain uses TRGV8 with TRGJP2. TCRdb records no J gene; here it was assigned by comparing the DNA to germline. From germline, CDR1 is VENAVY and CDR2 YDSYNSRV. After removal of 1 base from V and 10 bases from J, the junction contained 6 bases not matched to a gene. The CDR3 has 13 amino acids. Here the CDR3 reads CATWDSPVWIKTF. The CDR3 nucleotides read TGTGCCACCTGGGATAGTCCTGTTTGGATCAAGACGTTT.

On this clone: Just one base apart from a much larger clone, this may be a read error. The gene calls are TRGV8 and TRGJP2. The J gene was missing in TCRdb and was found by matching the end of the DNA to germline. The V segment lost 0 bases and the J segment 10 bases; nucleotides outside the gene matches: 5. The CDR3 length is 13 residues. Germline assignment: CDR1 VENAVY and CDR2 YDSYNSRV. The CDR3 reads CATWDRPVWIKTF. CDR3 DNA: TGTGCCACCTGGGATAGGCCTGTTTGGATCAAGACGTTT.

Concerning this clone: The protein listed by TCRdb differs at residue 4 from the translated DNA, so the DNA translation is shown. The rearrangement links TRGV9 to TRGJP. Per germline, CDR1 GITISATS and CDR2 ISYDGTV (reference sequence). The CDR3 contains 16 residues. V shed 7 bases and J 3 bases; nucleotides not matched to a gene: 6. The DNA for the CDR3 is TGTGCCTTGTGTGACTCGCAAGAGTTGGGCAAAAAAATCAAGGTATTT. It encodes CALCDSQELGKKIKVF.

Comment on this clone: A single base separates this from a much larger clone, so it may be a read error. The J gene corresponds to TRGJ1 or TRGJ2; a V gene call is absent. The CDR3 extends over 15 amino acids. CDR3 in amino acids: CATLDLRPDYYKKLF. The CDR3 coding sequence is TGTGCCACCTTGGATTTGAGGCCCGACTATTATAAGAAACTCTTT.

By share, this clone ranks as large (0.1 to 1%). The chain recombines TRGV9 with TRGJ1 or TRGJ2. V trimming: 0 bases; J trimming: 4 bases; junction bases outside the gene matches: 3. CDR3 size: 13 residues. The germline CDR1 and CDR2 sequences are GITISATS and ISYDGTV (reference sequence). DNA of the CDR3: TGTGCCTTGTGGGAGGTGCGATATTATAAGAAACTCTTT. Its translation is CALWEVRYYKKLF.